This is a list of T cell receptor beta chains from one sample in a study of T cells after somatic rescue of genetic block. Sequencing was performed with immunoSEQ multiplex PCR; in TCRdb, only in-frame clones are kept and a portion is missing. The table lists 9,000 to 15,000 clones, 70% to 75% of them singletons. Sequencing was carried out using peripheral blood mononuclear cells (PBMCs). The receptors here all came from a boy aged 10-17 years. Both conserved end residues are part of each CDR3. A D gene is named only where the DNA matches it firmly. Where a row states a size, it is once, few, many or the class of an expanded clone; other rows omit it.

>-|15|TRBV12-5|TRBJ2-1|-
CASGLGDIVYNEQFF
TGTGCTAGTGGTTTAGGAGACATCGTTTACAATGAGCAGTTCTTC
>-|18|TRBV21-1|TRBJ1-6|-
CASSRRKQGAKLDSPLHF
TGTGCCAGCAGCCGTCGTAAACAGGGGGCGAAACTAGATTCACCCCTCCACTTT
>TRBD2|14|TRBV10-3|TRBJ2-3|-
CAISTSGLTDTQYF
TGTGCCATCAGTACTAGCGGCCTCACAGATACGCAGTATTTT
>TRBD2|19|TRBV18|TRBJ2-3|-
CASSLNRFGTSGAPDTQYF
TGTGCCAGCTCACTTAACCGTTTTGGGACTAGCGGCGCACCAGATACGCAGTATTTT
>-|15|TRBV28|TRBJ1-4|once
CASSLFGQGDEKLFF
TGTGCCAGCAGTTTGTTTGGGCAGGGAGATGAAAAACTGTTTTTT
>-|12|TRBV10-3|TRBJ2-4|-
CAIEAGNEVRYF
TGTGCCATCGAGGCAGGAAATGAGGTGAGGTACTTC
>TRBD1|14|TRBV5-1|TRBJ1-1|-
CASSPGTVNTEAFF
TGCGCCAGCAGCCCGGGGACAGTGAACACTGAAGCTTTCTTT
>TRBD2|14|TRBV7-8|TRBJ2-1|-
CASSPGLAGGMGFF
TGTGCCAGCAGCCCCGGACTAGCGGGGGGGATGGGGTTCTTC
>TRBD2|15|TRBV7-9|TRBJ2-1|-
CASSRGLAGGSEQFF
TGTGCCAGCAGCCGGGGACTAGCGGGGGGAAGTGAGCAGTTCTTC
>-|17|TRBV5-4|TRBJ2-6|-
CASSMGVGSSGANVLTF
TGTGCCAGCAGCATGGGGGTGGGTAGCTCTGGGGCCAACGTCCTGACTTTC
>-|11|TRBV5-4|TRBJ2-5|-
CASSSMETQYF
TGTGCCAGCAGCAGCATGGAGACCCAGTACTTC
>-|16|TRBV9|TRBJ2-3|-
CASSPRLGKDTDTQYF
TGTGCCAGCAGCCCCCGACTGGGAAAGGATACAGATACGCAGTATTTT
>-|16|TRBV19|TRBJ1-1|-
CASSINPGSTDTEAFF
TGTGCCAGTAGTATCAATCCCGGGTCAACAGACACTGAAGCTTTCTTT
>TRBD2|15|TRBV30|TRBJ2-3|medium-sized
CAWSVLAGVTDTQYF
TGTGCCTGGAGTGTATTAGCGGGAGTTACAGATACGCAGTATTTT
>TRBD1|14|TRBV28|TRBJ2-5|-
CASNYRGLQETQYF
TGTGCCAGCAATTACAGGGGGCTCCAAGAGACCCAGTACTTC
>-|13|TRBV19|TRBJ2-7|once
CASSMEARYEQYF
TGTGCCAGTAGTATGGAGGCCCGCTACGAGCAGTACTTC
>TRBD1|15|TRBV5-6|TRBJ1-2|-
CASSPFQGGLYGYTF
TGTGCCAGCAGCCCCTTCCAGGGGGGCCTATACGGCTACACCTTC
>TRBD1|15|TRBV10-3|TRBJ1-1|-
CAISSGQGLSTEAFF
TGTGCCATCAGTAGCGGACAGGGGCTGAGCACTGAAGCTTTCTTT
>TRBD2|17|TRBV7-3|TRBJ2-2|-
CASSLTGLAANTGELFF
TGTGCCAGCAGCTTAACGGGACTAGCGGCAAACACCGGGGAGCTGTTTTTT
>TRBD2|16|TRBV18|TRBJ2-3|few
CASSPLAGGLSDTQYF
TGTGCCAGCTCCCCCCTAGCGGGGGGCCTATCAGATACGCAGTATTTT
>-|15|TRBV18|TRBJ2-2|-
CASSPDYRVAGELFF
TGTGCCAGCTCACCCGATTACAGGGTGGCCGGGGAGCTGTTTTTT
>TRBD1|17|TRBV2|TRBJ1-1|-
CASRKSYTGTEVHGAFF
TGTGCCAGCAGGAAATCCTACACCGGGACAGAAGTTCACGGAGCTTTCTTT
>TRBD1|18|TRBV2|TRBJ2-7|-
CASSLHLPGQGMPKVQYF
TGTGCCAGCAGTCTTCACCTGCCGGGACAGGGGATGCCAAAGGTGCAGTACTTC
>-|17|TRBV28|TRBJ2-2|few
CASSLLFLQGRTGELFF
TGTGCCAGCAGTTTATTGTTCTTACAGGGGAGGACCGGGGAGCTGTTTTTT
>TRBD2|16|TRBV5-1|TRBJ2-1|once
CASSLAAGGYYNEQFF
TGCGCCAGCAGCTTGGCCGCGGGGGGATACTACAATGAGCAGTTCTTC
>-|13|TRBV28|TRBJ2-1|-
CASRGEAYNEQFF
TGTGCCAGCAGGGGGGAGGCCTACAATGAGCAGTTCTTC
>TRBD1|14|TRBV9|TRBJ1-6|-
CASNAGGPNSPLHF
TGTGCCAGCAACGCAGGGGGCCCGAATTCACCCCTCCACTTT
>-|16|TRBV6-6|TRBJ2-7|-
CASSPSYGRPSYEQYF
TGTGCCAGCAGTCCCTCCTACGGCAGGCCGAGCTACGAGCAGTACTTC
>TRBD2|17|TRBV11-2|TRBJ2-1|-
CASSFYPRLAEVGEQFF
TGTGCCAGCAGCTTCTATCCCCGACTAGCGGAGGTCGGTGAGCAGTTCTTC
>-|16|TRBV18|TRBJ1-1|-
CASSAVFPGVDTEAFF
TGTGCCAGCTCAGCAGTCTTCCCGGGGGTTGACACTGAAGCTTTCTTT
>-|15|TRBV6-9|TRBJ2-7|-
CASSLGTSIFYEQYF
TGTGCCAGCAGCCTAGGGACATCGATATTCTACGAGCAGTACTTC
>-|17|TRBV7-8|TRBJ2-5|-
CASSSLPGFGKQETQYF
TGTGCCAGCAGCTCCCTCCCGGGATTCGGAAAACAAGAGACCCAGTACTTC
>-|13|TRBV18|TRBJ2-7|-
CASSPIRFYEQYF
TGTGCCAGCTCACCAATCAGATTCTACGAGCAGTACTTC
>-|13|TRBV18|TRBJ2-4|once
CASSPGGGDIQYF
TGTGCCAGCTCACCAGGAGGTGGGGACATTCAGTACTTC